These 11 T cell receptor beta chains originate from one sample sequenced in a study of glioma-infiltrating T cells. Amplification of TCR alpha and beta CDR3 regions from RNA used iRepertoire nested multiplex PCR. TCRdb processed the multiplex PCR reads anew with MiXCR; each CDR3 protein has one entry. The sample holds 84,000 or so distinct CDR3 sequences, about 25% seen once. The sample consisted of glioma tissue, nonneoplastic brain tissue, or PBMCs (not recorded which). These receptor sequences come from a human donor with low-grade glioma or glioblastoma, undergoing nonglioma brain surgery, or in good health (not recorded which).

This clonotype was seen many times. This chain joins TRBV20-1 and TRBJ2-6; perhaps D is TRBD1 or TRBD2 (5 bases each). This CDR3 is built from 15 residues. Germline CDR1 is DFQATT and CDR2 is SNEGSKA (reference sequence). Deletions cut 3 bases from V and 0 bases from J, with 9 bases between. Here the CDR3 DNA reads TGCAGTGCTAGCGCAGGGAGCTCTGGGGCCAACGTCCTGACTTTC. Its translation is CSASAGSSGANVLTF.

This clonotype came up many times. CDR3: CASSRSGSADTQYF. CDR3 DNA sequence: TGTGCCAGCAGCCGGTCCGGGAGTGCAGATACGCAGTATTTT. The chain joins TRBV3-1 to TRBJ2-3, with D possibly matching TRBD2 (6 bases). Trimming stripped 4 bases from V and 4 bases from J, with 12 bases between. The length of the CDR3 is 14 residues. Per the germline V gene, CDR1 is LGHDT and CDR2 is YNNKEL (reference sequence).

For this clonotype: A much larger clone lies a single base off, so this may be a read error. This chain joins TRBV6-1 and TRBJ2-1; D is perhaps TRBD1 (5 bases). V was pared by 5 bases and J by 12 bases, with 14 bases between. The CDR3 totals 12 residues. The germline V gene has CDR1 MNHNS and CDR2 SASEGT. CDR3 protein: CASSTRTSGQFF. Written as DNA, the CDR3 is TGTGCCAGCAGTACCCGGACAAGTGGGCAGTTCTTC.

CDR3: CASSPRLSNQPQHF. The CDR3 nucleotides are TGTGCCAGTAGTCCCCGACTGAGCAATCAGCCCCAGCATTTT. The chain has TRBV19 and TRBJ1-5, with D hard to call. With 5 bases removed from V and 1 base from J, the gap between germline ends came to 9 bases. The CDR3 totals 14 residues. The germline CDR1 and CDR2 sequences are LNHDA and SQIVND (reference sequence).

This clonotype was detected many times. The J gene is TRBJ1-6, the V gene TRBV6-4, with a tentative D call TRBD1 (6 bases). Germline V gene lookup returns CDR1 MRHNA and CDR2 SNTAGT. V was cut by 4 bases and J by 1 base, with 14 bases left in between. The length of the CDR3 is 17 residues. The DNA of the CDR3 is TGTGCCAGCAGTGGGACGGGGGCGGAATCCTATAATTCACCCCTCCACTTT. This gives the protein CASSGTGAESYNSPLHF.

The rearrangement joins TRBV10-3 to TRBJ2-5; 7 bases fit TRBD2. CDR1 is ENHRY and CDR2 is SYGVKD in the germline V gene. The CDR3 is made up of 15 amino acids. J gave up 7 bases and V 2 bases, and 10 bases lay outside the gene matches. The CDR3 region is CAISEGLEGEVTQYF. CDR3 nucleotide sequence: TGTGCCATCAGTGAGGGACTAGAGGGAGAGGTGACCCAGTACTTC.

This clonotype was observed many times. The chain joins TRBV7-6 to TRBJ1-1; TRBD1 is a possible D gene (6 bases). V lost 10 bases and J 1 base, leaving 13 bases between the germline ends. CDR1 and CDR2 (germline): SGHVS, FNYEAQ. This CDR3 region has 13 residues. Here the CDR3 reads CATSDRSNTEAFF. The CDR3 nucleotides read TGTGCCACCTCAGACAGGTCGAACACTGAAGCTTTCTTT.

This clonotype occurred many times. The chain employs TRBV6-6 and TRBJ2-7; 7 bases map to TRBD1. Germline V gives CDR1 MNHNY, CDR2 SVGAGI (reference sequence). Unmatched junction bases numbered 3, after V lost 2 bases and J lost 5 bases. This CDR3 has 13 residues. DNA of the CDR3: TGTGCCAGCAGTTACGGGACAGTTCACGAGCAGTACTTC. Translated: CASSYGTVHEQYF.

This clonotype was observed at least ten times. The V gene is TRBV3-1, the J gene TRBJ2-2; D gene ambiguous. V was pared by 1 base and J by 7 bases, with 7 bases between. Germline V gives CDR1 LGHDT, CDR2 YNNKEL (reference sequence). CDR3 size: 13 residues. The CDR3: CASSQAGVGELFF. The CDR3 bases are TGTGCCAGCAGCCAAGCTGGGGTCGGGGAGCTGTTTTTT.

This clonotype has a count of ten or more. This rearrangement joins TRBV27 to TRBJ1-1, with 7 bases aligning to TRBD1. V trimming: 3 bases; J trimming: 4 bases; junction bases outside the gene matches: 8. This CDR3 region has 15 residues. Germline loops: CDR1 MNHEY, CDR2 SMNVEV (reference sequence). The CDR3 DNA reads TGTGCCAGCAGTTTCCGCCGGGACAGCCCCACTGAAGCTTTCTTT. Translation: CASSFRRDSPTEAFF.

The table lists this clonotype with a few counts. The J gene is TRBJ1-2, the V gene TRBV12-3 or TRBV12-4; a possible D gene is TRBD1 (5 bases). The length of the CDR3 is 13 residues. V was cut by 6 bases and J by 8 bases, with 16 bases left in between. The CDR3 reads CASSRAGAVGYTF. CDR3 bases: TGTGCCAGCAGCCGGGCCGGGGCTGTGGGCTACACCTTC.